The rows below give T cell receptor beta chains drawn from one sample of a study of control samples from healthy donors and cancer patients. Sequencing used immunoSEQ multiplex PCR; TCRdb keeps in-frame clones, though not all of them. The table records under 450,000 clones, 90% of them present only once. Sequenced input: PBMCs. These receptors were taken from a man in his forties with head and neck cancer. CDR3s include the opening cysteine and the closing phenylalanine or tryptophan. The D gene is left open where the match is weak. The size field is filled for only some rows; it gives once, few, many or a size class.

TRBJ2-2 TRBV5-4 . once TGTGCCAGCAGCTTGCAGAACACCGGGGAGCTGTTTTTT CASSLQNTGELFF
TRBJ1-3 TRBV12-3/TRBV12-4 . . TGTGCCAGCAGGATAGGGAGGGGAAACACCATATATTTT CASRIGRGNTIYF
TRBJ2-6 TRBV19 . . TGTGCCAGTAGTATGCTAGACTCTTCCAGGCGGAACGTCCTGACTTTC CASSMLDSSRRNVLTF
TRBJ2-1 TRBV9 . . TGTGCCAGCAGCGTATCTATCGGCTCTTACAATGAGCAGTTCTTC CASSVSIGSYNEQFF
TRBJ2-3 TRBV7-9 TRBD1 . TGTGCCAGCAGCTCCGGACAGGGCACAGATACGCAGTATTTT CASSSGQGTDTQYF
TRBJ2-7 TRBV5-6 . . TGTGCCAGCAGCCGTGACCTAACCTACGAGCAGTACTTC CASSRDLTYEQYF
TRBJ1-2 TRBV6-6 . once TGTGCCAGCAGGAGCGACTATGGCTACACCTTC CASRSDYGYTF
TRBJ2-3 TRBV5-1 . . TGCGCCAGCAGCTTGATGAGGACCCCCGATACGCAGTATTTT CASSLMRTPDTQYF
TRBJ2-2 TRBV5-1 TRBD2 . TGCGCCAGCAGCCCAGGAAGCGGGAGGGCCTTCGGGGAGCTGTTTTTT CASSPGSGRAFGELFF
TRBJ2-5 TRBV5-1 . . TGCGCCAGCAGCACAGCCGGGACCACCTGGGAGACCCAGTACTTC CASSTAGTTWETQYF
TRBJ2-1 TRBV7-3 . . TGTGCCAGCAGCCTACAGGGAACGTACAATGAGCAGTTCTTC CASSLQGTYNEQFF
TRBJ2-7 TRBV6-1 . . TGTGCCAGCAGTGAGGGAGTTTCCTACGAGCAGTACTTC CASSEGVSYEQYF
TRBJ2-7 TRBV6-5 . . TGTGCCAGCAGTTACCCCCCAAAGCAGTACTTC CASSYPPKQYF
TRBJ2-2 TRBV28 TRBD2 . TGTGCCAGCAGTCCCGGACTAGCGGGAAGCGCCGGGGAGCTGTTTTTT CASSPGLAGSAGELFF
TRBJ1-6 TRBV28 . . TGTGCCAGCAGTTATGGTAATTCACCCCTCCACTTT CASSYGNSPLHF
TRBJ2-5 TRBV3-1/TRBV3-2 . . TGTGCCAGCAGCCAAGACCACGGGGAGACCCAGTACTTC CASSQDHGETQYF
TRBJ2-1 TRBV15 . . TGTGCCACCAGCAGAGATTCTGGCGGTTTCTACAATGAGCAGTTCTTC CATSRDSGGFYNEQFF
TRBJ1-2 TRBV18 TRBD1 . TGTGCCAGCTCGTCGGAAGACAGGGTTATAGTCTATGGCTACACCTTC CASSSEDRVIVYGYTF
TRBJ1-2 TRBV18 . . TGTGCCAGCTCACCAAAACAGATTCCTGACTATGGCTACACCTTC CASSPKQIPDYGYTF
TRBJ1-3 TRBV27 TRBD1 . TGTGCCAGCAGTTTTCGGGGACAGGGGGCGGACACCATATATTTT CASSFRGQGADTIYF
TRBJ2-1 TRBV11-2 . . TGTGCCAGCAGCCCAGGGCATGAGCAGTTCTTC CASSPGHEQFF
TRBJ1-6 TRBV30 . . TGTGCCGCGGCTGGTTTATATAATTCACCCCTCCACTTT CAAAGLYNSPLHF
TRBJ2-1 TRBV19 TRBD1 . TGTGCCAGTAGTATAGGGCAGGGGGAATACAATGAGCAGTTCTTC CASSIGQGEYNEQFF
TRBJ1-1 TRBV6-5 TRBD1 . TGTGCCAGCAGAGACAGGGTGGCTTTCTTT CASRDRVAFF
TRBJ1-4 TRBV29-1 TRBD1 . TGCAGCGTTGGGGGACAGGGACATGAAAAACTGTTTTTT CSVGGQGHEKLFF
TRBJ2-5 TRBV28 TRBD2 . TGTGCCAGCAGCACCCCGGGACTAGCGGGGGGCCAAGAGACCCAGTACTTC CASSTPGLAGGQETQYF
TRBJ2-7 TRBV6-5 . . TGTGCCAGCAGCCTCGGACAGAACTACGAGCAGTACTTC CASSLGQNYEQYF
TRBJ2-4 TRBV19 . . TGTGCCAGTAGTCCCTCCGGGGAGCCATACATTCAGTACTTC CASSPSGEPYIQYF
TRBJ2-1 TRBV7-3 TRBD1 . TGTGCCAGCAGCTTAAGCGACAGGGGCTTCAATGAGCAGTTCTTC CASSLSDRGFNEQFF
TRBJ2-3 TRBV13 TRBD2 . TGTGCCAGCAGGCGACTAGCGGGGGCAGATACGCAGTATTTT CASRRLAGADTQYF
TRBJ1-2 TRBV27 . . TGTGCCAGCAGGACCGCGGGCCTAGGGAGCTATGGCTACACCTTC CASRTAGLGSYGYTF
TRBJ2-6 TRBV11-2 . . TGTGCCTCCAGGGGATGGGACCTATCGAATTCTGGGGCCAACGTCCTGACTTTC CASRGWDLSNSGANVLTF
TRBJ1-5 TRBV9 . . TGTGCCAGCAGCGTAGCTAGCAATCAGCCCCAGCATTTT CASSVASNQPQHF
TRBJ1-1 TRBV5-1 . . TGCGCCAGCAGCTTGACGGGACTGAACACTGAAGCTTTCTTT CASSLTGLNTEAFF
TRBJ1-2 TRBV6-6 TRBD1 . TGTGCCAGCCCCCCGAGAACAGGGGCATTGTGGTATGGCTACACCTTC CASPPRTGALWYGYTF
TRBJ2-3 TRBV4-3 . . TGCGCCAGCAGCCCCCGCGGCGGGACTAGCACAGATACGCAGTATTTT CASSPRGGTSTDTQYF
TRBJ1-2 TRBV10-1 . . TGCGCCAGCTACATGGTGGGTAAGGGGAAGCGCTACACCTTC CASYMVGKGKRYTF
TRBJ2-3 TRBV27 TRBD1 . TGTGCCAGCAGTTACCGGGACAGGGGAACAGATACGCAGTATTTT CASSYRDRGTDTQYF
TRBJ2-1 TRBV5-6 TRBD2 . TGTGCCAGCAGCTTGGCATTACTAGCGGGTTACAATGAGCAGTTCTTC CASSLALLAGYNEQFF
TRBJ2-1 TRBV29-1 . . TGCAGCGTTGAACAGGGAAAAGGGATTGAGCAGTTCTTC CSVEQGKGIEQFF
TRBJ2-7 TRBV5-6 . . TGTGCCAGCAGCTTGGTTCTGGATTCCGAGCAGTACTTC CASSLVLDSEQYF
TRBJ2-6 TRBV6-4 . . TGTGCCGGAGTTTCGGGACTTAGTTCTGGGGCCAACGTCCTGACTTTC CAGVSGLSSGANVLTF
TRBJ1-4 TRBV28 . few TGTGCCAGCAGACCCGGGGGAGAGAATGAAAAACTGTTTTTT CASRPGGENEKLFF
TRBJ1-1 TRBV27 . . TGTGCCAGCATGAAAGGGGGGGTAGGAACTGAAGCTTTCTTT CASMKGGVGTEAFF
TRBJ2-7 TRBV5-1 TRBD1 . TGCGCCAGCAGCTTGGAGGGACAGGGGGTCGAGCAGTACTTC CASSLEGQGVEQYF
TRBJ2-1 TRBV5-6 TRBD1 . TGTGCCAGCAGCAACGACAGGGAACGTGGTGAGCAGTTCTTC CASSNDRERGEQFF
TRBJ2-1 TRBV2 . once TGTGCCAGCAGTGTCCCGGGGAATGCGGGGTCCACCTACTACAATGAGCAGTTCTTC CASSVPGNAGSTYYNEQFF
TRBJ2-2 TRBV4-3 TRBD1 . TGCGCCAGCAGCCCAACTCCGAAACCAGACAGGGGGCCTACCGGGGAGCTGTTTTTT CASSPTPKPDRGPTGELFF
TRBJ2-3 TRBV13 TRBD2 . TGTGCCAGCAGCTTAGCAAAGACTAGCGGCAACACAGATACGCAGTATTTT CASSLAKTSGNTDTQYF
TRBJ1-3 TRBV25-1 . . TGTGCCAGCAGTACCGGCGGACACAACTCTGGAAACACCATATATTTT CASSTGGHNSGNTIYF
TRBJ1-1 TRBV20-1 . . TGCAGTGCTAGAGGTTTGGGGGCTTTCTTT CSARGLGAFF
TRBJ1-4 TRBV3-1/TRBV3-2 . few TGTGCCAGCAGCCAAGAGGTAGAGTTGGGAAAACTGTTTTTT CASSQEVELGKLFF
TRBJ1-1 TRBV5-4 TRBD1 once TGTGCCAGCAGCAGGGGACAGCTGAACACTGAAGCTTTCTTT CASSRGQLNTEAFF
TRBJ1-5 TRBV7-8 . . TGTGCCAGCAGCTCCCTGGAGGGGGAGCTCCAGCATTTT CASSSLEGELQHF
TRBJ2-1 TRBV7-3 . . TGTGCCAGCAGCTTCGGACTTACCCAAAGTGAGCAGTTCTTC CASSFGLTQSEQFF
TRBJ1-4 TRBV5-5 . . TGTGCCAGCAGCTCCGACGGGGTAAATGAAAAACTGTTTTTT CASSSDGVNEKLFF
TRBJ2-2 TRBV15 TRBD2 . TGTGCCACCAGCGCACTAGCGGCAAACACCGGGGAGCTGTTTTTT CATSALAANTGELFF
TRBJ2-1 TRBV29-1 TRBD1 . TGCAGCGACCGACAGGGCTACAATGAGCAGTTCTTC CSDRQGYNEQFF
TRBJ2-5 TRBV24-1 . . TGTGCCACCAGTGATTTAAGGAGTTCTGGGGAGACCCAGTACTTC CATSDLRSSGETQYF
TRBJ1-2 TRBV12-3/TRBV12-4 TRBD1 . TGTGCCAGCAGCCTGACAGGGGAGTATGGCTACACCTTC CASSLTGEYGYTF